A selection of T cell receptor beta chains follows, all from one sample in a study of post-analysis software for immune sequencing data. TCRdb recomputed calls from the PCR reads with MiXCR, one row per CDR3 protein. This table holds about 540,000 distinct CDR3 sequences, around a third found once. Sequencing was performed on blood. These receptors all stem from a girl under 18 with multiple sclerosis. Both conserved end residues are part of each CDR3. A D gene is named only where the DNA matches it firmly. Some rows mark clone size as missing; the rest say once, few, many or name a class of expanded clone.

TRBJ1-2 TRBV2 - - TGTGCCAGCAGTGGATCAGGGAGGCCTAACTATGGCTACACCTTC CASSGSGRPNYGYTF
TRBJ2-1 TRBV5-1 - - TGCGCCAGCAGCTCAAGACAAGAGTGGAATGAGCAGTTCTTC CASSSRQEWNEQFF
TRBJ2-3 TRBV7-8 - - TGTGCCAGCAGCTTAGCAGGCGGGGTGGGCACAGATACGCAGTATTTT CASSLAGGVGTDTQYF
TRBJ1-2 TRBV4-2 TRBD1 few TGTGCCAGCAGCCTCCCTCAGGGGGGGAGATATGGCTACACCTTC CASSLPQGGRYGYTF
TRBJ1-1 TRBV29-1 TRBD1 - TGCAGCGTTGGGCAGACAGGGCACACTGAAGCTTTCTTT CSVGQTGHTEAFF
TRBJ1-2 TRBV7-9 - - TGTGCCAGCAGCCCCGGTTCGCGGGGCTACACCTTC CASSPGSRGYTF
TRBJ1-1 TRBV7-3 - - TGTGCCAGCAGCCTTGGGGCAGGGCGCCTACCTTATGACACTGAAGCTTTCTTT CASSLGAGRLPYDTEAFF
TRBJ1-2 TRBV10-3 TRBD1 many TGTGCCATCAGTGAGTCCGACAGGGACTATGGCTACACCTTC CAISESDRDYGYTF
TRBJ2-7 TRBV5-1 TRBD1 few TGCGCCAGCAGCATCAGACAGGGGGCCTACGAGCAGTACTTC CASSIRQGAYEQYF
TRBJ2-1 TRBV24-1 TRBD1 few TGTGCCACCAGTTGGACAGGGTTTGACGGTGAGCAGTTCTTC CATSWTGFDGEQFF
TRBJ2-3 TRBV3-1 TRBD2 - TGTGCCAGCAGCCAAGTAGGTAGCGGGGGCCCTATTAGCACAGATACGCAGTATTTT CASSQVGSGGPISTDTQYF
TRBJ1-2 TRBV28 - few TGTGCCAGCAGTTTATCGTCCAAATCCTATGGCTACACCTTC CASSLSSKSYGYTF
TRBJ1-1 TRBV28 TRBD1 once TGTGCCAGCAGTTTAGGGACAGGGAAAGCTTTCTTT CASSLGTGKAFF
TRBJ1-4 TRBV5-1 - few TGCGCCAGCAGCTGGACAAGTAATGAAAAACTGTTTTTT CASSWTSNEKLFF
TRBJ2-5 TRBV6-6 - few TGTGCCAGCAGTTTAAGCCGGGCTCAAGAGACCCAGTACTTC CASSLSRAQETQYF
TRBJ2-5 TRBV7-9 - - TGTGCCAGCAGCTTCACAGGGACTAAACGCCTTCAAGAGACCCAGTACTTC CASSFTGTKRLQETQYF
TRBJ2-1 TRBV7-9 - few TGTGCCAGCAGCTTAGCTGGTGGGGGCCAACTTGAGCAGTTCTTC CASSLAGGGQLEQFF
TRBJ2-1 TRBV12-3/TRBV12-4 - few TGTGCCAGCACCCAGTCAGGACCGGCTTACAATGAGCAGTTCTTC CASTQSGPAYNEQFF
TRBJ2-1 TRBV27 - few TGTGCCAGCCGTCGGAACTCCTACAATGAGCAGTTCTTC CASRRNSYNEQFF
TRBJ2-5 TRBV27 TRBD1 - TGTGCCAGCAGTCGTACAGGGGGCGGGGAGACCCAGTACTTC CASSRTGGGETQYF
TRBJ2-7 TRBV5-1 - - TGCGCCAGCAGCGCCCCCGGGACTGTAACCTACGAGCAGTACTTC CASSAPGTVTYEQYF
TRBJ2-1 TRBV20-1 - few TGCAGTGCTAGCATCCGGACGGAGACTCACCGTGGCAATGAGCAGTTCTTC CSASIRTETHRGNEQFF
TRBJ2-1 TRBV12-3/TRBV12-4 - - TGTGCCAGCAGTTTATATCCAGGACAATACAATGAGCAGTTCTTC CASSLYPGQYNEQFF
TRBJ2-3 TRBV5-1 - - TGCGCCAGCAGCTTGGCATCATCCAGCACAGATATGCAGTATTTT CASSLASSSTDMQYF
TRBJ1-5 TRBV20-1 - - TGCAGTGCTACGAGGAGTGAGGCTGATCAGCCCCAGCATTTT CSATRSEADQPQHF
TRBJ2-5 TRBV20-1 TRBD2 few TGCAGTGCTAGAGATCAGGGTAGCGGGGGGGCCAGAGAGACCCAGTACTTC CSARDQGSGGARETQYF
TRBJ1-4 TRBV4-1 TRBD1 - TGCGCCAGCAGCCAAGATGAGGGGGCGACTAATGAAAAACTGTTTTTT CASSQDEGATNEKLFF
TRBJ2-7 TRBV5-1 - - TGCGCCAGCAGCTTCCCGCGGGGTACTTCCTACAATGAGCAGTACTTC CASSFPRGTSYNEQYF
TRBJ2-1 TRBV27 - few TGTGCCAGCAGTCCCCGTCCCAGCGCACAGGACAATGAGCAGTTCTTC CASSPRPSAQDNEQFF
TRBJ2-7 TRBV20-1 - - TGCGGTGCTAGACACAGCAACTCCTACGAGCAGTACTTC CGARHSNSYEQYF
TRBJ2-1 TRBV5-1 TRBD2 - TGCGCCAGCAGCTTGGTCGGGACTAGGAATGAGCAGTTCTTC CASSLVGTRNEQFF
TRBJ1-5 TRBV12-3/TRBV12-4 - - TGTGCCAGCAGTCGCCGGGGCCATCAGCCCCAGCATTTT CASSRRGHQPQHF
TRBJ2-1 TRBV7-9 - many TGTGCCAGCAGCATCTGGGTGGCGGGGTACAATGAGCAGTTCTTC CASSIWVAGYNEQFF
TRBJ2-3 TRBV29-1 TRBD2 - TGCAGCGTTTTAGGCTTAGCGGGGGGGGTTACAGATACGCAGTATTTT CSVLGLAGGVTDTQYF